This T cell receptor (beta chain) was sequenced for a study of T cell responses to AZD1222 COVID-19 vaccine. The study, taken as a whole, reports: Of the AZD1222 recipients, only 5 or 6 were seropositive at baseline.

V lost 5 bases and J 6 bases, leaving 11 bases between the germline ends. The CDR3 is 12 residues long. Germline CDR1 is SGHDT and CDR2 is YYEEEE. Assay used: immunoSEQ multiplex PCR; TCRdb lists only in-frame clones, some missing. The data show 130,000 or so clones, approximately 93% seen once. Notes on this clone: The antigen is not known.

The receptor was derived from an adult in good health. Sequencing was performed on peripheral blood, taken on day 0 of AZD1222 vaccination. The V and J genes are TRBV5-6 and TRBJ1-2, with D possibly being TRBD1 (5 bases). This CDR3 reads CASSPGTHGYTF. In DNA form, the CDR3 reads TGTGCCAGCAGTCCAGGGACCCATGGCTACACCTTC.